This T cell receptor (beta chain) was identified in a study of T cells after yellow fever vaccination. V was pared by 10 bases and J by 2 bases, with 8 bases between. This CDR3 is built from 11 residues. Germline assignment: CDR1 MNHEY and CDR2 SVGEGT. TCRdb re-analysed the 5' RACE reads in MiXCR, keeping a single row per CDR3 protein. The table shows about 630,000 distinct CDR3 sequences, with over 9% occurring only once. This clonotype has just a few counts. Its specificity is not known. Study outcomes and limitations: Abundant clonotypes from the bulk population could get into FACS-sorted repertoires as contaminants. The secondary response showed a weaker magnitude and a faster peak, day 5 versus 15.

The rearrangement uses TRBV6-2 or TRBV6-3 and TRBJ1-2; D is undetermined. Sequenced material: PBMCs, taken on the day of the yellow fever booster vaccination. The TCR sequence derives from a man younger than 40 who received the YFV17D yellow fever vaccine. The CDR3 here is CATETNYGYTF. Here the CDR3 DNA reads TGTGCCACCGAGACCAACTATGGCTACACCTTC.